Below are 2 T cell receptor beta chains sequenced from a single sample in a study of cytomegalovirus exposure and HLA in healthy donors. The PCR ran on 60 Vbeta and 13 Jbeta primers. The protocol was immunoSEQ multiplex PCR, while the TCRdb copy is restricted to in-frame clones and leaves out a portion. Among about 190,000 clones listed, approximately 78% were seen once. The sample comprised PBMCs. These receptor sequences come from a woman under 30 in good health and CMV-seronegative.

The chain employs TRBV28 and TRBJ1-3; D is ambiguous. The CDR3 loop spans 17 amino acids. The germline gives CDR1 MDHEN, CDR2 SYDVKM. Trimming took off 7 bases at V and 0 bases at J, with 19 bases between the two ends. The DNA of the CDR3 is TGTGCCAGCACTCACCCCCAAGACTTATACTCTGGAAACACCATATATTTT. It encodes CASTHPQDLYSGNTIYF.

The chain couples TRBV27 to TRBJ1-4; D is ambiguous. V was shortened by 2 bases and J by 8 bases, with 12 bases between the two germline ends. The germline CDR1 and CDR2 sequences are MNHEY and SMNVEV (reference sequence). This CDR3 is 14 amino acids long. CDR3 DNA sequence: TGTGCCAGCAGTTTAGAGAGTATGAGCGAAAAACTGTTTTTT. Translated, it gives CASSLESMSEKLFF.